What follows is one T cell receptor (beta chain) and its context. The antigen is unknown. These data come from a study of shared clonotypes between healthy human individuals. Regarding the study as a whole: All-four-donor shared clonotypes had higher generation probabilities than non-shared clonotypes did.

Sequenced by immunoSEQ multiplex PCR; TCRdb stores in-frame clones only, minus some. The sample holds about 1.1 million clones; roughly 80% are singletons and the top ten take more than 0.85%. With V trimmed by 4 bases and J by 4 bases, 8 bases remained unmatched. Germline CDR1 and CDR2: MDHEN and SYDVKM. The CDR3 runs to 16 residues. The sample was memory CD4+ T cells from PBMCs. Subset indicated: CD45RA-negative fraction. The rearrangement uses TRBV28 and TRBJ2-7; TRBD2 matches 12 bases. The receptor was isolated from a man aged 18-30 years in good health. Some clones in this sample may be carry-over from other donors' samples. CDR3 region: CASSSPPTSGRYEQYF. In nucleotides, the CDR3 is TGTGCCAGCAGTTCTCCCCCAACTAGCGGGAGGTACGAGCAGTACTTC.